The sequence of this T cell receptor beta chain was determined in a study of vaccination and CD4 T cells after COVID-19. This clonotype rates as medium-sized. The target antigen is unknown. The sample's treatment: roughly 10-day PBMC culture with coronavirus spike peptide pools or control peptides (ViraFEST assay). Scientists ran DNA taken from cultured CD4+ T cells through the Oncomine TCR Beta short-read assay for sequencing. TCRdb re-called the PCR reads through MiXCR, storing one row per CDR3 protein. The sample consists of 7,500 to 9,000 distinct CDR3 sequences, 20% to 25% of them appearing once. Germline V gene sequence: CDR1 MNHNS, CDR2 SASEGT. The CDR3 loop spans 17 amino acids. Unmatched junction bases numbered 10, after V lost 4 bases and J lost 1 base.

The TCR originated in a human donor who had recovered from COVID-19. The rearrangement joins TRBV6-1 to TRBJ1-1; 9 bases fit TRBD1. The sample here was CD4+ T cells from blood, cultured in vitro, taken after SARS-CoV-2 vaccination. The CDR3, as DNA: TGTGCCAGCAGTGGCGGAAGGGACAGGGCCACGAACACTGAAGCTTTCTTT. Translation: CASSGGRDRATNTEAFF.